This is a list of T cell receptor beta chains from one sample in a study of chemoradiotherapy in HPV16-positive cancers. The protocol was immunoSEQ multiplex PCR, while the TCRdb copy is restricted to in-frame clones and leaves out a portion. The repertoire holds almost 15,000 clones, with 88% as singletons. Sequencing was performed on blood, taken from a patient who underwent chemoradiotherapy. The receptors shown here come from a human donor with HPV-associated anogenital cancer. Both conserved end residues are trimmed from each CDR3. Some rows mark clone size as missing; the rest say once, few, many or name a class of expanded clone.

J | size | V | CDR3
TRBJ1-2 | NA | TRBV5-8 | ASSRLDSSYGYT
TRBJ1-2 | NA | TRBV7-9 | ASSFGTGHGYT
TRBJ2-1 | NA | TRBV7-3 | ASSSRASSSYNEQF
TRBJ2-7 | NA | TRBV29-1 | SVVEAGLATYEQY
TRBJ1-1 | NA | TRBV7-9 | ASSLGMANTEAF
TRBJ1-1 | NA | TRBV30 | AWSPGPNTEAF
TRBJ1-2 | NA | TRBV28 | ASSRDRVGGYT
TRBJ2-1 | few | TRBV19 | ASSIGLAEYNEQF
TRBJ2-6 | NA | TRBV9 | ASSVGQNTMGLAGSGANVLT
TRBJ2-2 | NA | TRBV11-2 | ASSLGLVPGELF
TRBJ2-7 | few | TRBV5-1 | ASSSVAAGDEQY
TRBJ2-5 | NA | TRBV2 | ASSGFEGETQY
TRBJ1-1 | NA | TRBV5-5 | ASRGTGNMNTEAF
TRBJ2-1 | NA | TRBV27 | ASSPPGGAPYNEQF
TRBJ1-1 | NA | TRBV28 | ASSRGTPKGEAF
TRBJ2-2 | NA | TRBV4-1 | ASSQPGLAGLTGELF
TRBJ1-3 | NA | TRBV7-9 | ASSPKILGRLLGNTIY
TRBJ1-1 | NA | TRBV6-5 | ASSRGENTEAF
TRBJ2-7 | NA | TRBV25-1 | ASSDVLGPGSYEQY
TRBJ1-2 | NA | TRBV30 | AWKPGQGVLYGYT
TRBJ1-4 | NA | TRBV5-1 | ASSLQGEEKLF
TRBJ2-3 | NA | TRBV9 | ASSVGGTAGDTQY
TRBJ1-1 | NA | TRBV6-1 | ASSPTPHTEAF
TRBJ2-1 | few | TRBV27 | ASSLWQNNNEQF
TRBJ1-1 | once | TRBV19 | ASSMAGVTEAF
TRBJ2-1 | NA | TRBV28 | ASSISGYSYNEQF
TRBJ1-5 | NA | TRBV4-1 | ASSQGRGRLLGQPQH
TRBJ1-4 | NA | TRBV2 | ASRQGYEKLF
TRBJ1-2 | once | TRBV10-3 | AITRDRFYGYT
TRBJ1-5 | NA | TRBV28 | ASSLLMGGDQPQH
TRBJ2-7 | once | TRBV28 | ASSPFLGIPYEQY
TRBJ1-1 | once | TRBV6-5 | ASSYSQGREAF
TRBJ2-1 | NA | TRBV29-1 | SVEVLANEQF
TRBJ2-5 | NA | TRBV27 | ASSSSYETQY
TRBJ2-7 | NA | TRBV5-4 | ASSAGRSYYEQY
TRBJ2-1 | NA | TRBV5-1 | ASSGGLAGHYEQF
TRBJ2-1 | few | TRBV29-1 | SVVPGLAGVNNEQF
TRBJ1-1 | NA | TRBV14 | ASSHSGTGVAEAF
TRBJ1-4 | NA | TRBV28 | ASSLLGRTSEKLF
TRBJ1-1 | few | TRBV19 | ASRSGQGTEAF
TRBJ1-2 | NA | TRBV9 | ASSVAIQGEGSYGYT
TRBJ1-2 | NA | TRBV19 | ASSHQGVSGGYT
TRBJ2-1 | NA | TRBV6-5 | ASSYSRDSYNEQF
TRBJ1-4 | NA | TRBV15 | ATSRDPNEKLF
TRBJ1-6 | NA | TRBV4-1 | ASSNTRQKDSWALH
TRBJ1-5 | NA | TRBV10-2 | ASTGSVLLSNQPQH